These 29 T cell receptor beta chains originate from one sample sequenced in a study of vaccination and CD4 T cells after COVID-19. Treatment meaning: roughly 11-day PBMC culture with coronavirus spike peptide pools or control peptides (ViraFEST assay). No antigen has been assigned to these receptors. Oncomine TCR Beta short-read sequencing was applied to DNA from cultured CD4+ T cells. TCRdb re-analysed the PCR reads in MiXCR, keeping a single row per CDR3 protein. Of under 20,000 distinct CDR3 sequences listed, around 52% are singletons. The sample consisted of CD4+ T cells from blood, cultured in vitro. The receptors originated from a human donor who had recovered from COVID-19.

This clonotype is medium-sized in the sample. V gene TRBV20-1 combines with J gene TRBJ2-5, with TRBD2 matching over 10 bases. The length of the CDR3 is 13 residues. V was clipped by 5 bases and J by 1 base; unmatched bases: 1. The germline V gene encodes CDR1 DFQATT and CDR2 SNEGSKA (reference sequence). CDR3 coding DNA: TGCAGTGCTCCTAGCGGGAGCCAAGAGACCCAGTACTTC. Protein sequence: CSAPSGSQETQYF.

This chain joins TRBV20-1 and TRBJ2-5, with a tentative D call TRBD1 (5 bases). This CDR3 is 13 amino acids long. Germline lookup yields CDR1 DFQATT and CDR2 SNEGSKA (reference sequence). V was pared by 6 bases and J by 2 bases, with 13 bases between. CDR3 protein: CSANRRDQETQYF. The CDR3 region has the DNA TGCAGTGCGAATCGCAGGGATCAAGAGACCCAGTACTTC.

The chain uses TRBV20-1 and TRBJ2-5; D perhaps matches TRBD1 (8 bases). V lost 0 bases, J lost 5 bases, and 13 bases lay in between. The germline V gene has CDR1 DFQATT and CDR2 SNEGSKA (reference sequence). CDR3 size: 14 residues. The CDR3 nucleotides are TGCAGTGCTAGAGAAAACAGGGGGGGCGAGACCCAGTACTTC. This encodes CSARENRGGETQYF.

In this sample, this clonotype turned up a few times. The genes are TRBV25-1 and TRBJ2-5; D remains ambiguous. CDR3 length: 14 amino acids. V was clipped by 3 bases and J by 2 bases, with 10 bases between them. Germline V lookup: CDR1 MGHDK, CDR2 SYGVNS. The CDR3 DNA follows: TGTGCCAGCAGTGATAACTTAGTTCAAGAGACCCAGTACTTC. Residues: CASSDNLVQETQYF.

V gene TRBV6-1 combines with J gene TRBJ2-7; 8 bases align to TRBD1. This CDR3 has 14 amino acids. Germline values: CDR1 MNHNS, CDR2 SASEGT. Trimming removed 8 bases from V and 0 bases from J; junction bases left unmatched: 6. The CDR3 loop reads CASRRTGTSYEQYF. CDR3 DNA: TGTGCCAGCCGACGGACAGGGACCTCCTACGAGCAGTACTTC.

This clonotype occurred a few times. The chain couples TRBV2 to TRBJ1-1; 8 bases are a match to TRBD1. The V gene's germline CDR1 is SNHLY and CDR2 FYNNEI. V shed 6 bases, J shed 6 bases, and the junction held 12 bases outside the gene matches. CDR3 length: 15 amino acids. The CDR3 here is CASSLETGALPEAFF. The CDR3 DNA reads TGTGCCAGCAGCCTCGAGACAGGGGCCCTCCCTGAAGCTTTCTTT.

The chain combines TRBV12-3 or TRBV12-4 with TRBJ1-2, with TRBD1 as a possible D gene (6 bases). The CDR3 sequence is 15 residues long. The ends were cut back, 2 bases at V and 2 bases at J, with 12 bases in the middle. The CDR3 is CASSLYQGTNYGYTF. Here the CDR3 DNA reads TGTGCCAGCAGTTTATACCAGGGGACCAACTATGGCTACACCTTC.

V gene TRBV7-9 combines with J gene TRBJ2-5; 10 bases are shared with TRBD2. Germline V CDR1 and CDR2: SEHNR, FQNEAQ (reference sequence). The CDR3 is 18 amino acids. V lost 2 bases, J lost 3 bases, and 12 bases stayed unmatched. The CDR3 loop is CASSLWGRLAGEKETQYF. CDR3 nucleotides: TGTGCCAGCAGCTTATGGGGGCGGCTAGCGGGAGAGAAAGAGACCCAGTACTTC.

This sequence joins TRBV28 and TRBJ2-7, with D perhaps matching TRBD1 or TRBD2 (6 bases each). Deletions cut 3 bases from V and 5 bases from J, with 14 bases between. This CDR3 has 14 residues. Germline CDR1 is MDHEN and CDR2 is SYDVKM. CDR3 sequence (DNA): TGTGCCAGCAGTTTCGACAGGACTATCAACGAGCAGTACTTC. The encoded protein is CASSFDRTINEQYF.

In regard to this clonotype: One junction end does not reproduce the germline sequence, and a read error may be involved. V gene TRBV7-7 combines with J gene TRBJ2-5; no definite D call. Looked up from germline, CDR1 is SSHAT and CDR2 is FNYEAQ (reference sequence). There are 14 residues in the CDR3. The CDR3 DNA reads as TGTGCTAGCAGCCAAGGGCAGTTTGCGGAGACCCAGTACTTC. Its translation is CASSQGQFAETQYF. Supplemented by reference TRBV7-7 and TRBJ2-5, the full variable domain reads GAGVSQSPRYKVTKRGQDVTLRCDPISSHATLYWYQQALGQGPEFLTYFNYEAQPDKSGLPSDRFSAERPEGSISTLTIQRTEQRDSAMYRCASSQGQFAETQYFGPGTRLLVL.

V is TRBV28 and J is TRBJ2-7; D uncertain. Deletions cut 3 bases from V and 4 bases from J, with 13 bases between. Germline CDR1 MDHEN, CDR2 SYDVKM. This CDR3 has 14 amino acids. CDR3 protein: CASSLAPPLYEQYF. DNA for the CDR3: TGTGCCAGCAGTTTGGCCCCCCCACTGTACGAGCAGTACTTC.

This sequence joins TRBV30 and TRBJ1-5; tentatively, D is TRBD1 (6 bases). Germline lookup yields CDR1 GTSNPN and CDR2 SVGIG (reference sequence). The V end was cut by 5 bases, the J end by 5 bases, with 16 bases between. The CDR3 contains 14 residues. The CDR3 loop reads CAWGREGGDQPQHF. In DNA, the CDR3 is TGTGCCTGGGGGCGAGAGGGGGGCGATCAGCCCCAGCATTTT.

The chain recombines TRBV6-1 with TRBJ1-5; no reliable D call. V lost 4 bases and J 3 bases, leaving 10 bases between the germline ends. Looked up from germline, CDR1 is MNHNS and CDR2 is SASEGT. The CDR3 runs 14 residues. CDR3 coding DNA: TGTGCCAGCAGTGCCCGGGGTTCCAATCAGCCCCAGCATTTT. This translates into CASSARGSNQPQHF.

This rearrangement joins TRBV20-1 to TRBJ2-7; D remains unclear. The CDR3 is 11 residues long. V dropped 8 bases and J dropped 3 bases, with 11 bases sitting between them. Germline CDR1 is DFQATT and CDR2 is SNEGSKA (reference sequence). The CDR3 sequence: CSSLSGYEQYF. The CDR3, as DNA: TGCAGTTCCCTGTCTGGCTACGAGCAGTACTTC.

The chain couples TRBV19 to TRBJ1-2, with 7 bases that match TRBD1. This CDR3 comprises 14 residues. Trimming removed 1 base from V and 4 bases from J; junction bases left unmatched: 3. CDR1 LNHDA and CDR2 SQIVND come from the germline V gene (reference sequence). CDR3 nucleotides: TGTGCCAGTAGTATAGGGGGACAGCTCTATGGCTACACCTTC. Its protein product is CASSIGGQLYGYTF. Full variable domain (remainder filled in from reference TRBV19 and TRBJ1-2): DGGITQSPKYLFRKEGQNVTLSCEQNLNHDAMYWYRQDPGQGLRLIYYSQIVNDFQKGDIAEGYSVSREKKESFPLTVTSAQKNPTAFYLCASSIGGQLYGYTFGSGTRLTVV.

This clonotype was observed a handful of times. The chain couples TRBV24-1 to TRBJ1-1; weak D call: TRBD1 (5 bases). The germline gives CDR1 KGHDR, CDR2 SFDVKD. CDR3 size: 14 residues. V gave up 3 bases and J gave up 5 bases, with 12 bases separating them. The CDR3: CATSDASGGTEAFF. Written as DNA, the CDR3 is TGTGCCACCAGTGATGCGTCCGGGGGGACTGAAGCTTTCTTT.

The rearrangement joins TRBV19 to TRBJ2-5; D is perhaps TRBD1 (7 bases). The CDR3 has 13 amino acids. The germline V gene encodes CDR1 LNHDA and CDR2 SQIVND (reference sequence). The germline V and J ends were trimmed by 7 bases and 6 bases, with 15 bases remaining between them. The CDR3 region is CASTAGGGKTQYF. The DNA for the CDR3 is TGTGCCAGTACCGCAGGGGGAGGAAAGACCCAGTACTTC.

The gene calls are TRBV5-4 and TRBJ1-1; D is possibly TRBD1 (6 bases). The germline V gene has CDR1 SGHNT and CDR2 YYREEE (reference sequence). Trimming pared 3 bases from V and 1 base from J, leaving 13 bases between. The CDR3 spans 15 residues. The CDR3 spells CASSSSKQGNTEAFF. In nucleotides, the CDR3 is TGTGCCAGCAGCTCCTCAAAACAGGGGAACACTGAAGCTTTCTTT.

V is TRBV12-3 or TRBV12-4 and J is TRBJ1-5; D unresolved. The V end was cut by 3 bases, the J end by 1 base, with 7 bases between. This CDR3 region has 14 residues. CDR3 bases: TGTGCCAGCAGTTTTGGACTGAGCAATCAGCCCCAGCATTTT. Residues: CASSFGLSNQPQHF.

V usage is TRBV18 and J usage is TRBJ1-2; 7 bases are a match to TRBD1. Trimming removed 3 bases from V and 7 bases from J; junction bases left unmatched: 14. Germline V gene sequence: CDR1 KGHSH, CDR2 LQKENI. This CDR3 region has 16 residues. The CDR3, as DNA: TGTGCCAGCTCACCTCGGGACAGCGATCTATCTTCTGGCTACACCTTC. Its protein is CASSPRDSDLSSGYTF.

The DNA of the CDR3 is TGTGCCAGCAGTGTCTCTTGGGGGGGTCCTTCCTACGAGCAGTACTTC. Its translation: CASSVSWGGPSYEQYF. The chain is built from TRBV6-1 and TRBJ2-7; TRBD2 aligns across 7 bases. The CDR3 totals 16 residues. With V trimmed by 4 bases and J by 1 base, 10 bases remained unmatched. Germline-derived CDR1 and CDR2 are MNHNS and SASEGT.

This clonotype was counted a few times. The rearrangement uses TRBV6-4 and TRBJ2-1, with no clear D. V lost 0 bases and J 4 bases, leaving 13 bases between the germline ends. The CDR3 has 16 amino acids. The germline CDR1 and CDR2 sequences are MRHNA and SNTAGT. CDR3 loop: CASSDSMRKPYNEQFF. CDR3 DNA: TGTGCCAGCAGTGACTCGATGCGGAAACCTTACAATGAGCAGTTCTTC.

In this sample, this clonotype turned up a few times. The rearrangement uses TRBV27 and TRBJ1-2; the D gene is possibly TRBD1 (5 bases). The CDR3 loop spans 16 amino acids. CDR1 is MNHEY, CDR2 SMNVEV, per germline (reference sequence). V lost 0 bases and J lost 5, with 16 bases in between. The CDR3 here is CASSLSGGVRVYGYTF. The CDR3, as DNA: TGTGCCAGCAGTTTATCGGGGGGGGTCAGGGTATATGGCTACACCTTC.

The chain combines TRBV21-1 with TRBJ2-7. TRBV21-1 is listed as a pseudogene. The CDR3 has 13 residues. The chain's CDR3 is CASSPILYHEQYF. CDR3 sequence (DNA): TGTGCCAGCAGCCCCATCCTCTACCACGAGCAGTACTTC.

The chain is built from TRBV7-8 and TRBJ2-7; TRBD2 matches at 12 bases. Trimming cost V 6 bases and J 7 bases; bases outside gene matches: 7. CDR1 and CDR2 from the germline V gene are SGHVS and FQNEAQ. The CDR3 runs to 14 residues. CDR3: CASRPTSGGLEQYF. For the CDR3, the DNA is TGTGCCAGCAGACCAACTAGCGGGGGGTTGGAGCAGTACTTC. Together with reference TRBV7-8 and TRBJ2-7, the CDR3 gives the full variable domain: GAGVSQSPRYKVAKRGQDVALRCDPISGHVSLFWYQQALGQGPEFLTYFQNEAQLDKSGLPSDRFFAERPEGSVSTLKIQRTQQEDSAVYLCASRPTSGGLEQYFGPGTRLTVT.

The DNA for the CDR3 is TGTGCCAGCAGTTTCGGGGGGTACGAGCAGTACTTC. It specifies CASSFGGYEQYF. The genes are TRBV27 and TRBJ2-7, with 7 positions matching TRBD2. The CDR3 is 12 amino acids. The J segment lost 4 bases and the V segment lost 3 bases, leaving 0 bases of the junction unmatched. Germline CDR1 MNHEY, CDR2 SMNVEV (reference sequence).

The chain combines TRBV11-2 with TRBJ1-6, with 9 bases identical to TRBD1. The J segment lost 7 bases and the V segment lost 3 bases, leaving 1 base of the junction unmatched. This CDR3 region has 14 residues. Germline V lookup: CDR1 SGHAT, CDR2 FQNNGV. The CDR3: CASSFDRGNSPLHF. The DNA for the CDR3 is TGTGCCAGCAGCTTTGACAGGGGGAATTCACCCCTCCACTTT.

The chain links TRBV7-6 to TRBJ2-3; D gene ambiguous. Germline CDR1 and CDR2: SGHVS and FNYEAQ. V lost 6 bases and J lost 2, with 6 bases in between. The CDR3 length is 12 residues. The CDR3 reads CASSASTDTQYF. CDR3 sequence (DNA): TGTGCCAGCAGTGCATCCACAGATACGCAGTATTTT. Filled out from reference TRBV7-6 and TRBJ2-3, the complete variable domain reads GAGVSQSPRYKVTKRGQDVALRCDPISGHVSLYWYRQALGQGPEFLTYFNYEAQQDKSGLPNDRFSAERPEGSISTLTIQRTEQRDSAMYRCASSASTDTQYFGPGTRLTVL.

This clonotype has just a few counts. V is TRBV20-1 and J is TRBJ1-3; D possibly corresponds to TRBD1 (5 bases). The V end lost 6 bases, the J end lost 0 bases, and 15 bases lay between the germline ends. The germline gives CDR1 DFQATT, CDR2 SNEGSKA (reference sequence). The CDR3 is 15 residues long. Here the CDR3 reads CSARPPGSSGNTIYF. CDR3 in DNA: TGCAGTGCAAGGCCCCCAGGGAGCTCTGGAAACACCATATATTTT.